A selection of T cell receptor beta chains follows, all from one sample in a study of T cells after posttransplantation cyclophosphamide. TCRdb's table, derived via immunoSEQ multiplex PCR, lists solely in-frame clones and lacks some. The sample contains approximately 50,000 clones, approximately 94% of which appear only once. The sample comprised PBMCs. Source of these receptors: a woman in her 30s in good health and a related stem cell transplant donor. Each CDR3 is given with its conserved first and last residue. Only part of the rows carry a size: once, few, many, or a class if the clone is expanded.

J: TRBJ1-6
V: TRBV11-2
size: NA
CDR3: CASSLSGAYNSPLHF

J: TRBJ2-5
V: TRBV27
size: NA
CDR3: CASSTTGVETQYF

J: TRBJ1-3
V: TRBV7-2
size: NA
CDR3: CASSLDGVSGNTIYF

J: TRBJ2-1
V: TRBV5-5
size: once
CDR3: CASSTAGTPVGEQFF

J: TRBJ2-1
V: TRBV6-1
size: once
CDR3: CASSEETLGGEFF

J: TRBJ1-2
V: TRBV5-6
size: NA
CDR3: CASSTLQQYYGYTF

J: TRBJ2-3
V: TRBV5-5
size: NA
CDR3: CASSSPRVSGDTQYF

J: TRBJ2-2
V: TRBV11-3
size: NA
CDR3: CASSQGLAGGLVVDTGELFF

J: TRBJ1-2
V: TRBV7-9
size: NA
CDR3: CASSDSNYGYTF

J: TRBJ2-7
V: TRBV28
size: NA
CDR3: CASSLPRVVSYEQYF

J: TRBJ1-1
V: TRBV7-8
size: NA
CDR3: CASSPLTVAPEAFF

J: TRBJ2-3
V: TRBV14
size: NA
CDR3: CASSPAMTGITDTQYF

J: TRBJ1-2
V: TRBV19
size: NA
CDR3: CASSILSGKTGGYTF

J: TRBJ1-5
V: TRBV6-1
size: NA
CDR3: CASSGTRNQPQHF

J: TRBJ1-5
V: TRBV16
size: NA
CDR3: CASSQSGPNQPQHF

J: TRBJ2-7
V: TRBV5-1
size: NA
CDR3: CASSSPGKRFYEQYF

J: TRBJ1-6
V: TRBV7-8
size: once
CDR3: CASSLFSPTTGSPLHF

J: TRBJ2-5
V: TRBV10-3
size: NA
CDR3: CAISPRRTRGGETQYF

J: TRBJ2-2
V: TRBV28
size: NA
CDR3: CASRRTSGGDTGELFF

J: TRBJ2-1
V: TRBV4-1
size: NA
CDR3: CASSQVEGRQFF

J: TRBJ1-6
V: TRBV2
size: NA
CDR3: CASSDRGPRDNSPLHF

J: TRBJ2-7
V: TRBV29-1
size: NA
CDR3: CSVAGSPYEQYF

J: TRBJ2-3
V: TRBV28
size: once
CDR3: CASSGLAVSSTDTQYF

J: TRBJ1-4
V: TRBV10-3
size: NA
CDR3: CATGDRNEKLFF

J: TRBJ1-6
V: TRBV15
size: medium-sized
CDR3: CATSHGTSRNSPLHF

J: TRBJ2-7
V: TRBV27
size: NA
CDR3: CASRINTEAYEQYF

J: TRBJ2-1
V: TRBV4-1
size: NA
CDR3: CASSQDRLAQFF

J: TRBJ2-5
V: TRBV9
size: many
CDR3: CASSADGWTSGGQETQYF